These 28 T cell receptor beta chains originate from one sample sequenced in a study of blood T cell repertoires in COVID-19. TCRdb keeps only in-frame clones here, not all; method: immunoSEQ multiplex PCR. Altogether 250,000 to 350,000 clones are present, approximately 89% being singletons, with the ten largest covering just under 7%. The sample taken for sequencing was peripheral blood. All receptors derive from a woman aged 30 to 39 who had recovered from COVID-19.

This clone has more than one count but fewer than ten. The J gene is TRBJ2-1, the V gene TRBV27; 8 bases are shared with TRBD2. Germline lookup yields CDR1 MNHEY and CDR2 SMNVEV (reference sequence). The ends lost 2 bases at V and 5 bases at J; junction bases unmatched: 5. CDR3 size: 15 residues. The CDR3 region is CASSLLAGVNNEQFF. DNA of the CDR3: TGTGCCAGCAGTTTACTAGCGGGTGTTAACAATGAGCAGTTCTTC.

This clone was seen more than once but under ten times. This chain connects TRBV2 to TRBJ2-5; 7 bases fit TRBD2. The CDR3 runs 11 residues. The V segment lost 8 bases and the J segment 6 bases; nucleotides outside the gene matches: 3. Germline V lookup: CDR1 SNHLY, CDR2 FYNNEI. As DNA, the CDR3 is TGTGCCAGCGGGGGGGAACAGACCCAGTACTTC. This encodes CASGGEQTQYF.

V is TRBV28 and J is TRBJ1-2; possible D gene TRBD1, 5 bases. The CDR3 is 14 residues long. The germline V gene has CDR1 MDHEN and CDR2 SYDVKM. The V and J ends lost 6 bases and 7 bases respectively, with 18 bases between them. CDR3 sequence reads: CASRPFSREAGYTF. The CDR3 DNA sequence: TGTGCCAGCAGACCGTTTTCCAGGGAGGCTGGCTACACCTTC.

This clone has just one count. The chain couples TRBV3-1 (or the pseudogene TRBV3-2) to TRBJ1-2; perhaps TRBD1 as D (5 bases). Germline V CDR1 and CDR2: LGHDT, YNNKEL (reference sequence). CDR3 length: 14 amino acids. Trimming shortened V by 4 bases and J by 8 bases, and 17 bases separated the two germline ends. The CDR3 DNA reads TGTGCCAGCAGCCTATCAGGGTCCCCGGAGGGCTACACCTTC. This sequence encodes CASSLSGSPEGYTF.

This rearrangement joins TRBV4-1 to TRBJ1-5; 8 positions agree with TRBD1. The CDR3 is made up of 15 amino acids. Germline V gives CDR1 MGHRA, CDR2 YSYEKL. Trimming at V came to 1 base and at J to 4 bases, leaving 3 bases not matched to a gene. The CDR3 sequence is CASSQGTGPNQPQHF. DNA of the CDR3: TGCGCCAGCAGCCAAGGGACAGGGCCGAATCAGCCCCAGCATTTT.

The chain joins TRBV3-1 (or the pseudogene TRBV3-2) to TRBJ2-2; D is ambiguous. The germline V and J ends were trimmed by 0 bases and 1 base, with 9 bases remaining between them. The CDR3 consists of 16 residues. Germline V gene data show CDR1 as LGHDT and CDR2 as YNNKEL (reference sequence). DNA of the CDR3: TGTGCCAGCAGCCAAGAAGATAACAGGAACACCGGGGAGCTGTTTTTT. Translation gives CASSQEDNRNTGELFF.

This clone occurred once. The V call is TRBV18, the J call TRBJ1-1, with 9 bases aligning to TRBD1. Looked up from germline, CDR1 is KGHSH and CDR2 is LQKENI. The CDR3 contains 16 residues. Trimming took 2 bases from V and 6 from J; bases not matched to a gene: 10. CDR3 nucleotide sequence: TGTGCCAGCTCACCAGGGACAGGGCTGGGTAAGGCTGAAGCTTTCTTT. Amino acid sequence: CASSPGTGLGKAEAFF.

CDR3 protein: CASSDSRAGEQFF. CDR3 DNA sequence: TGTGCCAGCAGTGATTCGAGGGCGGGTGAGCAGTTCTTC. The chain combines TRBV6-4 with TRBJ2-1, with TRBD2 as a possible D gene (5 bases). Trimming pared 3 bases from V and 9 bases from J, leaving 12 bases between. Germline CDR1 and CDR2: MRHNA and SNTAGT. CDR3 length: 13 residues.

This chain uses TRBV5-1 with TRBJ2-1; the D gene is possibly TRBD2 (5 bases). V lost 4 bases and J 4 bases, leaving 6 bases between the germline ends. The CDR3 covers 12 residues. Germline CDR1 reads SGHRS; CDR2 reads YFSETQ. The CDR3 DNA sequence: TGCGCCAGCAGCACTAGTTACAATGAGCAGTTCTTC. Residues: CASSTSYNEQFF.

The rearrangement links TRBV27 to TRBJ1-1; the D gene is possibly TRBD1 (6 bases). The CDR3 runs to 15 residues. CDR1 MNHEY and CDR2 SMNVEV come from the germline V gene (reference sequence). V was cut by 2 bases and J by 1 base, with 11 bases left in between. CDR3 amino acids: CASSLNRAPNTEAFF. Written as DNA, the CDR3 is TGTGCCAGCAGTTTAAACAGGGCTCCGAACACTGAAGCTTTCTTT.

This chain uses TRBV24-1 with TRBJ2-7, with 10 bases matching TRBD2. The CDR3 sequence is 17 residues long. The V segment lost 5 bases and the J segment 6 bases; nucleotides outside the gene matches: 15. Germline CDR1 is KGHDR and CDR2 is SFDVKD. CDR3 protein: CATSGTSGDPGHGEQYF. The CDR3 DNA reads as TGTGCCACCAGTGGAACTAGCGGGGATCCGGGCCATGGCGAGCAGTACTTC.

CDR3 in amino acids: CASTSGGPYEQYF. The DNA for the CDR3 is TGTGCCAGCACCTCCGGGGGGCCCTACGAGCAGTACTTC. V is TRBV7-2 and J is TRBJ2-7, with TRBD2 as a possible D gene (7 bases). The germline V gene encodes CDR1 SGHTA and CDR2 FQGNSA. The CDR3 runs to 13 residues. Trimming took off 7 bases at V and 2 bases at J, with 12 bases between the two ends.

The rearrangement joins TRBV5-1 to TRBJ2-7; 10 nucleotides align to TRBD1. The germline V gene has CDR1 SGHRS and CDR2 YFSETQ. V was clipped by 5 bases and J by 5 bases; unmatched bases: 10. The CDR3 contains 15 residues. This chain's CDR3 is CASRSPGQGPHEQYF. The CDR3 nucleotides read TGCGCCAGCAGATCCCCGGGACAGGGGCCCCACGAGCAGTACTTC.

This clone was counted between two and nine times. Here the CDR3 DNA reads TGTGCTAGTGGTTTGGGACAGGGGATGAACACCGGGGAGCTGTTTTTT. Amino acid sequence: CASGLGQGMNTGELFF. V usage is TRBV12-5 and J usage is TRBJ2-2, with 8 bases aligning to TRBD1. This CDR3 spans 16 amino acids. V lost 1 base, J lost 1 base, and 2 bases stayed unmatched. Germline-derived CDR1 and CDR2 are LGHNT and FRNRAP.

The chain carries TRBV20-1 and TRBJ2-5; D is undetermined. Trimming took off 3 bases at V and 4 bases at J, with 9 bases between the two ends. Looked up from germline, CDR1 is DFQATT and CDR2 is SNEGSKA (reference sequence). The CDR3 has 12 amino acids. CDR3 residues: CSASSVAETQYF. As DNA, the CDR3 is TGCAGTGCTAGTTCGGTAGCAGAGACCCAGTACTTC.

V is TRBV6-5 and J is TRBJ1-2; 7 bases are a match to TRBD1. Germline CDR1 is MNHEY and CDR2 is SVGAGI. Trimming at V came to 3 bases and at J to 4 bases, leaving 11 bases not matched to a gene. The CDR3 extends over 16 amino acids. The CDR3 DNA reads as TGTGCCAGCAGTTATCTGAGGGGACAGAAGACCTATGGCTACACCTTC. The encoded protein is CASSYLRGQKTYGYTF.

Notes on this clone: The junction and the germline gene differ at one end; a read error may be behind it. The chain is built from TRBV7-9 and TRBJ1-1; 7 positions match TRBD1. The CDR3 sequence is 9 residues long. CDR1 and CDR2 from the germline V gene are SEHNR and FQNEAQ (reference sequence). In DNA form, the CDR3 reads TGTGCCAGCAGCCCCAGACAGGGATTT. The encoded protein is CASSPRQGF. Based on the CDR3 plus reference TRBV7-9 and TRBJ1-1, the full variable domain is DTGVSQNPRHKITKRGQNVTFRCDPISEHNRLYWYRQTLGQGPEFLTYFQNEAQLEKSRLLSDRFSAERPKGSFSTLEIQRTEQGDSAMYLCASSPRQGFGQGTRLTVV.

The V call is TRBV2, the J call TRBJ2-1; D is perhaps TRBD1 (6 bases). The V end lost 6 bases, the J end lost 2 bases, and 11 bases lay between the germline ends. The CDR3 totals 14 residues. In germline, CDR1 is SNHLY, CDR2 FYNNEI. In DNA form, the CDR3 reads TGTGCCAGCAGAATGCGACAGGCCTACAATGAGCAGTTCTTC. Translated: CASRMRQAYNEQFF.

V usage is TRBV7-6 and J usage is TRBJ1-4; TRBD1 might be the D (5 bases). CDR3 length equals 15 residues. Germline values: CDR1 SGHVS, CDR2 FNYEAQ. Trimming removed 1 base from V and 3 bases from J, with 9 bases in between. CDR3 in amino acids: CASSLVGGANEKLFF. The CDR3 region has the DNA TGTGCCAGCAGCTTAGTGGGGGGGGCTAATGAAAAACTGTTTTTT.

The rearrangement links TRBV6-4 to TRBJ1-1; no clear D gene. The CDR3 is made up of 13 amino acids. Trimming stripped 2 bases from V and 0 bases from J, with 4 bases between. Germline CDR1 MRHNA, CDR2 SNTAGT. The CDR3 sequence: CASSDSLNTEAFF. CDR3 nucleotide sequence: TGTGCCAGCAGTGACAGCCTGAACACTGAAGCTTTCTTT.

The J gene is TRBJ1-2, the V gene TRBV20-1; D gene ambiguous. This CDR3 has 14 residues. V was pared by 3 bases and J by 4 bases, with 15 bases between. Germline-derived CDR1 and CDR2 are DFQATT and SNEGSKA (reference sequence). The chain's CDR3 is CSASPLGASYGYTF. The DNA of the CDR3 is TGCAGTGCTAGTCCCTTGGGAGCTAGCTATGGCTACACCTTC.

This clone occurred once. J is TRBJ2-5 and V is TRBV3-1 (or the pseudogene TRBV3-2), with 8 bases aligning to TRBD1. With 0 bases clipped from V and 5 bases from J, the junction kept 5 bases outside the gene matches. The CDR3 sequence is 15 residues long. Per the germline V gene, CDR1 is LGHDT and CDR2 is YNNKEL (reference sequence). This CDR3 is CASSQEGQGSETQYF. CDR3 nucleotide sequence: TGTGCCAGCAGCCAAGAAGGACAGGGATCGGAGACCCAGTACTTC.

This rearrangement joins TRBV2 to TRBJ1-1; D ambiguous. The CDR3 extends over 12 amino acids. The germline V gene encodes CDR1 SNHLY and CDR2 FYNNEI. The V and J ends lost 8 bases and 4 bases respectively, with 11 bases between them. The CDR3 region is CASEGGGTEAFF. CDR3 DNA sequence: TGTGCCAGCGAGGGTGGAGGCACTGAAGCTTTCTTT.

This chain uses TRBV27 with TRBJ2-7, with 12 nucleotides matching TRBD1. The germline V gene encodes CDR1 MNHEY and CDR2 SMNVEV (reference sequence). The length of the CDR3 is 13 residues. Unmatched junction bases numbered 3, after V lost 6 bases and J lost 6 bases. Here the CDR3 DNA reads TGTGCCAGCAGCGGGACAGGGGGCATCGAGCAGTACTTC. Amino acid sequence: CASSGTGGIEQYF.

This chain uses TRBV29-1 with TRBJ2-7; 10 bases agree with TRBD1. The CDR3 covers 13 residues. J gave up 6 bases and V 2 bases, and 4 bases lay outside the gene matches. Germline lookup yields CDR1 SQVTM and CDR2 ANQGSEA. The CDR3 region has the DNA TGCAGCGTTGAACCGGGACAGGGGACCGAGCAGTACTTC. It translates to CSVEPGQGTEQYF.

The CDR3 region is CASRFYDGQGANSPLHF. The CDR3 nucleotides read TGTGCAAGTCGCTTTTATGATGGGCAGGGGGCGAATTCACCCCTCCACTTT. This sequence joins TRBV12-2 and TRBJ1-6; the table's D call of TRBD1 was not tested on the DNA. TRBV12-2 is a pseudogene segment. There are 17 residues in the CDR3.

The chain's CDR3 is CASSLATGAYGYTF. CDR3 nucleotide sequence: TGTGCCAGCAGCTTGGCGACAGGAGCCTATGGCTACACCTTC. J is TRBJ1-2 and V is TRBV5-4; a possible D gene is TRBD1 (6 bases). Germline loops: CDR1 SGHNT, CDR2 YYREEE (reference sequence). V lost 0 bases and J 4 bases, leaving 10 bases between the germline ends. The CDR3 covers 14 residues.

The V call is TRBV6-2 or TRBV6-3, the J call TRBJ1-5, with TRBD1 matching over 10 bases. Germline CDR1 and CDR2: MNHEY and SVGEGT. J lost 3 bases, V lost 2 bases, and 7 bases had no gene match. CDR3 size: 17 residues. DNA for the CDR3: TGTGCCAGCAGTTACCCCCCCGGGACAGGGGTCAATCAGCCCCAGCATTTT. It translates to CASSYPPGTGVNQPQHF.